This T cell receptor (beta chain) originates from a study of cytomegalovirus exposure and HLA in healthy donors. The PCR used 60 Vbeta and 13 Jbeta primers. The method was immunoSEQ multiplex PCR; TCRdb's version includes in-frame clones alone and lacks a portion of them. The sample gives 200,000 or so clones, over 65% of which show up once; about 0.094% is in the top ten. With V trimmed by 2 bases and J by 8 bases, 10 bases remained unmatched. Germline loops: CDR1 LGHNA, CDR2 YNFKEQ. This CDR3 region has 16 residues. This clone has more than one count but fewer than ten. The chain employs TRBV4-2 and TRBJ1-4; 8 bases are shared with TRBD1. The clonotype originates from a boy aged 2-15 years in good health and CMV-seronegative. The source material was PBMCs. CDR3 residues: CASSQYQGAGEEKLFF. For the CDR3, the DNA is TGTGCCAGCAGCCAATATCAGGGGGCTGGCGAAGAAAAACTGTTTTTT.